The clone carrying this T cell receptor (beta chain) was seen a few times. The antigen is unknown. Primers used in a second PCR of roughly 7 to 12 cycles were a sample-barcoded 5' primer and a J-beta primer mix. TCRdb reprocessed the 5' RACE reads via MiXCR and lists one record per CDR3 protein. The profile shows 1.4 million to 1.5 million distinct CDR3 sequences, roughly 40% of them singletons. Russia was home to the donors, healthy Caucasian individuals aged about 6 to 90. Peripheral blood was drawn, roughly 10 milliliters per donor. The CDR3 consists of 12 residues. V dropped 7 bases and J dropped 1 base, with 7 bases sitting between them. Germline lookup yields CDR1 SGHVS and CDR2 FQNEAQ. This sample was taken from a study of blood T cells in healthy people across ages. Study-level background: About one barcoded beta molecule was captured per two T cells (by template switching). Notes on the study in general: Leaving the PBMCs unsorted stopped any conclusive comparison of naive versus antigen-experienced cells.

The specimen sequenced was blood. The genes are TRBV7-8 and TRBJ1-1; tentative D call: TRBD1 (5 bases). This sequence originates from a woman between 18 and 30 years old in good health. The CDR3 DNA is TGTGCCAGCATCGACAGGAACACTGAAGCTTTCTTT. It specifies CASIDRNTEAFF.